The 9 T cell receptor beta chains in this list originate from one sample, sequenced in a study of blood T cell repertoires in COVID-19. Some clones are missing from TCRdb's copy, which holds only in-frame ones; the method was immunoSEQ multiplex PCR. The repertoire holds 300,000 to 350,000 clones, 70% to 90% seen once, with about 2% in the top ten. The sequenced sample consisted of PBMCs or T cells enriched from blood (not recorded which). The origin of the receptors is a man aged 25 to 40 who had recovered from COVID-19.

The V gene is TRBV15, the J gene TRBJ2-6; 9 bases align to TRBD1. Per germline, CDR1 LNHNV and CDR2 YYDKDF (reference sequence). The CDR3 length is 17 residues. J lost 4 bases, V lost 1 base, and 5 bases had no gene match. CDR3 sequence (DNA): TGTGCCACCAGCAGAGCACAGGGGGCAACAGGGGCCAACGTCCTGACTTTC. Amino acid sequence: CATSRAQGATGANVLTF.

This clone was seen just once. V gene TRBV6-1 combines with J gene TRBJ1-1; the D gene is possibly TRBD1 (5 bases). Germline CDR1 is MNHNS and CDR2 is SASEGT. There are 14 residues in the CDR3. V was clipped by 0 bases and J by 4 bases, with 9 bases between them. CDR3: CASSEASRATEAFF. CDR3 nucleotide sequence: TGTGCCAGCAGTGAAGCAAGCAGGGCCACTGAAGCTTTCTTT.

On this clone: A much larger clone differs by one base, so this may be a read error. CDR3 sequence reads: CATQKETGTNTGELFF. In DNA form, the CDR3 reads TGTGCCACCCAGAAAGAGACAGGTACGAACACCGGGGAGCTGTTTTTT. The genes are TRBV25-1 and TRBJ2-2, with D perhaps matching TRBD1 (6 bases). Germline CDR1 and CDR2: MGHDK and SYGVNS. The CDR3 sequence is 16 residues long. V gave up 10 bases and J gave up 0 bases, with 18 bases separating them.

This chain joins TRBV3-1 (or the pseudogene TRBV3-2) and TRBJ2-5, with 7 nucleotides matching TRBD2. There are 19 residues in the CDR3. Germline CDR1 is LGHDT and CDR2 is YNNKEL (reference sequence). The V segment lost 0 bases and the J segment 1 base; nucleotides outside the gene matches: 14. This chain's CDR3 is CASSQDLGEGPLTQETQYF. The CDR3 DNA reads as TGTGCCAGCAGCCAAGATCTAGGGGAGGGTCCCTTAACCCAAGAGACCCAGTACTTC.

The chain employs TRBV27 and TRBJ2-1; possibly TRBD2 for D (5 bases). The CDR3 is 14 amino acids. CDR1 MNHEY and CDR2 SMNVEV come from the germline V gene (reference sequence). Trimming left V 9 bases short and J 0 bases short, with 12 bases between. CDR3 in DNA: TGTGCCAGTAGGTCCGGGGACTCCTACAATGAGCAGTTCTTC. As protein: CASRSGDSYNEQFF.

The chain links TRBV6-5 to TRBJ2-2, with 8 bases that match TRBD1. Per the germline V gene, CDR1 is MNHEY and CDR2 is SVGAGI. Trimming took 6 bases from V and 5 from J; bases not matched to a gene: 2. The CDR3 contains 13 residues. In nucleotides, the CDR3 is TGTGCCAGCAGGCGACAGGGGACCGGGGAGCTGTTTTTT. This sequence encodes CASRRQGTGELFF.

CDR3: CASQEQGITGELFF. CDR3 nucleotides: TGTGCCAGTCAGGAACAGGGGATAACCGGGGAGCTGTTTTTT. The gene calls are TRBV5-5 and TRBJ2-2; 7 bases are a match to TRBD1. This CDR3 has 14 amino acids. J lost 5 bases, V lost 8 bases, and 9 bases had no gene match. Germline CDR1 is SGHKS and CDR2 is YYEKEE (reference sequence). Full variable domain (missing parts from reference TRBV5-5 and TRBJ2-2): DAGVTQSPTHLIKTRGQQVTLRCSPISGHKSVSWYQQVLGQGPQFIFQYYEKEERGRGNFPDRFSARQFPNYSSELNVNALLLGDSALYLCASQEQGITGELFFGEGSRLTVL.

V gene TRBV25-1 combines with J gene TRBJ1-3; tentative D call: TRBD1 (6 bases). This CDR3 region has 15 residues. V lost 3 bases to trimming and J lost 4 bases, with 13 bases between them. Germline values: CDR1 MGHDK, CDR2 SYGVNS. CDR3 amino acids: CASSDTGTRGNTIYF. In nucleotides, the CDR3 is TGTGCCAGCAGTGACACCGGGACACGGGGAAACACCATATATTTT.

The V call is TRBV30, the J call TRBJ1-1; D might be TRBD1 (6 bases). This CDR3 region has 14 residues. Per germline, CDR1 GTSNPN and CDR2 SVGIG (reference sequence). Trimming removed 5 bases from V and 1 base from J, with 14 bases in between. The CDR3 bases are TGTGCCTGGGGAGAATTAGGGGGGAACACTGAAGCTTTCTTT. Translation gives CAWGELGGNTEAFF.